Shown below are 14 T cell receptor beta chains from a single sample sequenced in a study of CD8+CD57+ T cells in acquired aplastic anemia listed by TCRdb under 2018. The instrument given in TCRdb is Illumina HiSeq 2000. Genomic DNA was used as template for profiling of TCR beta VDJ combinations and CDR3 sequences. In TCRdb, the public reads were trimmed at Q25 with fastp and aligned with MiXCR, with productive beta chains retained. One record per CDR3 amino acid sequence lists the most common genes and DNA. Here the sample has over 150,000 distinct CDR3 sequences; 50% to 55% occur a single time. The ten largest clones represent approximately 15% of the sample. Sequencing input: sorted CD4+, CD8+, or CD8+CD57+ T cells (not recorded which) from PBMCs. The origin of the receptors is a human donor in good health, serving as a control.

This clonotype was detected ten times or more. An end of the junction does not agree with germline; a read error may underlie this. The chain couples TRBV7-7 to TRBJ2-5; 7 nucleotides align to TRBD1. Germline CDR1 SSHAT, CDR2 FNYEAQ (reference sequence). The CDR3 consists of 14 residues. Here the CDR3 DNA reads TGTGCTAGCAGCCGTCCAGGGGGACAAGAGACCCAGTACTTC. It encodes CASSRPGGQETQYF.

The chain has TRBV20-1 and TRBJ1-2; TRBD1 matches at 8 bases. The CDR3 is 12 amino acids. After removal of 6 bases from V and 8 bases from J, the junction contained 8 bases not matched to a gene. The germline V gene has CDR1 DFQATT and CDR2 SNEGSKA (reference sequence). The CDR3 here is CSARGPAEGYTF. CDR3 nucleotide sequence: TGCAGTGCCAGGGGGCCAGCGGAGGGCTACACCTTC.

The CDR3: CASSATAYSYEQYF. CDR3 DNA: TGTGCCAGCAGTGCGACGGCCTACTCCTACGAGCAGTACTTC. The chain carries TRBV6-5 and TRBJ2-7; unclear D gene. CDR1 is MNHEY and CDR2 is SVGAGI in the germline V gene. V was pared by 5 bases and J by 0 bases, with 11 bases between. The CDR3 extends over 14 amino acids.

The rearrangement uses TRBV7-6 and TRBJ1-4, with a possible D match to TRBD1 (5 bases). The germline V and J ends were trimmed by 5 bases and 4 bases, with 14 bases remaining between them. CDR3 size: 15 residues. CDR1 is SGHVS, CDR2 FNYEAQ, per germline. CDR3 protein: CASSPEGQRNEKLFF. For the CDR3, the DNA is TGTGCCAGCAGCCCCGAGGGGCAACGTAATGAAAAACTGTTTTTT.

The genes are TRBV9 and TRBJ2-6; no firm D call. The CDR3 is 14 amino acids. The V gene lost 2 bases and the J gene lost 0 bases, with 3 bases spanning the gap. Germline V lookup: CDR1 SGDLS, CDR2 YYNGEE. CDR3 residues: CASSVGSGANVLTF. In DNA form, the CDR3 reads TGTGCCAGCAGCGTCGGCTCTGGGGCCAACGTCCTGACTTTC. The full variable domain, its missing parts supplied by reference TRBV9 and TRBJ2-6, is DSGVTQTPKHLITATGQRVTLRCSPRSGDLSVYWYQQSLDQGLQFLIQYYNGEERAKGNILERFSAQQFPDLHSELNLSSLELGDSALYFCASSVGSGANVLTFGAGSRLTVL.

This clonotype came up once. This may be a read error, as it is one base from a much larger clone. This chain joins TRBV12-3 or TRBV12-4 and TRBJ1-1, with 12 bases aligning to TRBD1. The length of the CDR3 is 18 residues. CDR3 region: CTSSPTGTGGTSNTEAFF. The CDR3, as DNA: TGTACCAGCAGTCCCACCGGGACAGGGGGCACGTCGAACACTGAAGCTTTCTTT.

In regard to this clonotype: This CDR3 is missing its conserved last phenylalanine or tryptophan, likely due to a read error. The DNA is left out, because the CDR3 cannot be placed on it with certainty; the CDR3 is given as TCRdb lists it. The genes are TRBV7-2 and TRBJ2-2; the table's TRBD1 call for D was not verified on the DNA. Per the germline V gene, CDR1 is SGHTA and CDR2 is FQGNSA. The CDR3 is made up of 9 amino acids, end residues included. Here the CDR3 reads CASSDAGVS.

The chain uses TRBV7-4 and TRBJ2-3; possibly TRBD1 or TRBD2 for D (5 bases each). Germline V gene lookup returns CDR1 SGHVT and CDR2 SQSDAQ. Between the trimmed V and J ends, which lost 5 bases and 3 bases, there was a span of 15 bases. CDR3 length: 15 amino acids. The CDR3 coding sequence is TGTGCCAGCAGCCGAGGGGCAGACGAGACAGATACGCAGTATTTT. Protein sequence: CASSRGADETDTQYF.

This clonotype was detected many times. The V call is TRBV15, the J call TRBJ1-4; D is perhaps TRBD1 (6 bases). CDR3 length: 18 amino acids. Trimming removed 1 base at V and 5 bases at J, with 20 bases between. Germline values: CDR1 LNHNV, CDR2 YYDKDF (reference sequence). The chain's CDR3 is CATSRGGSWDTENEKLFF. In DNA, the CDR3 is TGTGCCACCAGCAGAGGGGGAAGCTGGGACACCGAAAATGAAAAACTGTTTTTT.

This clonotype has just a few counts. The V call is TRBV28, the J call TRBJ1-5, with a tentative D call TRBD1 (6 bases). V lost 4 bases and J 2 bases, leaving 12 bases between the germline ends. The CDR3 spans 15 residues. CDR1 MDHEN and CDR2 SYDVKM come from the germline V gene. The CDR3: CASSWGAEGNQPQHF. The CDR3 nucleotides are TGTGCCAGCAGTTGGGGGGCGGAGGGCAATCAGCCCCAGCATTTT.

The chain links TRBV10-3 to TRBJ2-2; 8 bases match TRBD2. The CDR3 runs to 16 residues. The V gene end was trimmed by 7 bases and the J gene end by 7 bases; junction bases not matched to a gene: 14. Per germline, CDR1 ENHRY and CDR2 SYGVKD. CDR3 sequence reads: CAIKEGLGGYGGELFF. The CDR3 bases are TGTGCCATCAAGGAGGGACTAGGCGGATACGGCGGGGAGCTGTTTTTT.

The genes are TRBV9 and TRBJ2-2; the D gene could be TRBD1 or TRBD2 (6 bases each). Germline CDR1 reads SGDLS; CDR2 reads YYNGEE. The CDR3 has 13 residues. Trimming left V 3 bases short and J 6 bases short, with 9 bases between. The CDR3 loop reads CASSGGAAGELFF. CDR3 DNA sequence: TGTGCCAGCAGCGGGGGGGCCGCCGGGGAGCTGTTTTTT.

This clonotype was observed at least ten times. The V gene is TRBV7-9, the J gene TRBJ1-2, with D possibly being TRBD1 (6 bases). Trimming removed 4 bases from V and 5 bases from J, with 11 bases in between. The CDR3 spans 13 residues. The germline V gene has CDR1 SEHNR and CDR2 FQNEAQ (reference sequence). This chain's CDR3 is CASSYRVGYGYTF. CDR3 DNA sequence: TGTGCCAGCAGCTACAGGGTAGGATATGGCTACACCTTC.

The V call is TRBV7-2, the J call TRBJ2-7; D is ambiguous. The CDR3 length is 15 residues. Trimming stripped 5 bases from V and 1 base from J, with 15 bases between. The germline gives CDR1 SGHTA, CDR2 FQGNSA. DNA of the CDR3: TGTGCCAGCAGCCCCAGGCACCGTAGTTCCTACGAGCAGTACTTC. Its translation is CASSPRHRSSYEQYF.